A selection of T cell receptor beta chains follows, all from one sample in a study of T cell responses to AZD1222 COVID-19 vaccine. Produced via immunoSEQ multiplex PCR; TCRdb's table is partial and in-frame only. Among roughly 120,000 clones listed, 90% were seen once. The sequencing here drew on peripheral blood, taken 28 days after the second dose of the MenACWY control vaccine. These receptors were obtained from an adult who received the MenACWY meningococcal vaccine as a control. CDR3s include the opening cysteine and the closing phenylalanine or tryptophan. The D gene is left open where the match is weak. Clone sizes are given selectively: once, few, many, or a class where the clone is expanded.

>TRBJ1-2|TRBV10-3|TRBD1|-
TGTGCCATCAGTGAATATGGGACAGGGGATGGCTACACCTTC
CAISEYGTGDGYTF
>TRBJ1-6|TRBV27|-|-
TGTGCCAGCAGGCCTGGAGGAGGGAGGTACAATTCACCCCTCCACTTT
CASRPGGGRYNSPLHF
>TRBJ1-1|TRBV4-1|TRBD1|-
TGCGCCAGCAGCCCAGGACAGGGGGCGAGAAACACTGAAGCTTTCTTT
CASSPGQGARNTEAFF
>TRBJ2-2|TRBV7-8|TRBD2|once
TGTGCCAGCAGCTCCGCGGGAGACGGGGAGCTGTTTTTT
CASSSAGDGELFF
>TRBJ1-5|TRBV28|TRBD1|-
TGTGCCAGCTATACCACTGGGACAGGGGATAATCAGCCCCAGCATTTT
CASYTTGTGDNQPQHF
>TRBJ1-5|TRBV19|-|few
TGTGCCAGTAGTATGGCGGGGGGAAGCAATCAGCCCCAGCATTTT
CASSMAGGSNQPQHF
>TRBJ2-2|TRBV7-9|-|-
TGTGCCAGCAGCTTAGGGTCCTGGGGGACCGGGGAGCTGTTTTTT
CASSLGSWGTGELFF
>TRBJ2-5|TRBV5-1|-|once
TGCGCCAGCAGCTTGGGTCTATCGTACCAAGAGACCCAGTACTTC
CASSLGLSYQETQYF
>TRBJ1-5|TRBV11-2|-|-
TGTGCCAGCAGCTTAGAGGTAACAGGGAGCATTCATTTT
CASSLEVTGSIHF
>TRBJ1-1|TRBV3-1/TRBV3-2|-|-
TGTGCCAGCAGCCACGGGGGGCGGACTGAAGCTTTCTTT
CASSHGGRTEAFF
>TRBJ2-5|TRBV5-4|-|-
TGTGCCAGCAGCACTGGACAGATCCAAGAGACCCAGTACTTC
CASSTGQIQETQYF
>TRBJ1-2|TRBV30|-|-
TGTGCCCGCAGGACAGTTAACTATGGCTACACCTTC
CARRTVNYGYTF
>TRBJ2-7|TRBV3-1/TRBV3-2|-|-
TGTGCCAGCAGCCAAGCGAACTACGAGCAGTACTTC
CASSQANYEQYF
>TRBJ1-1|TRBV28|-|-
TGTGCCAGCTGGGGGATGAACACTGAAGCTTTCTTT
CASWGMNTEAFF
>TRBJ2-5|TRBV19|-|-
TGTGCCAGTAGTATAGGGCAGCAAGAGACCCAGTACTTC
CASSIGQQETQYF
>TRBJ1-3|TRBV5-1|-|-
TGCGCCAGCAGCTTGGAGGGGCAGGTCTCTGGAAACACCATATATTTT
CASSLEGQVSGNTIYF
>TRBJ1-2|TRBV5-4|TRBD1|once
TGTGCCAGCAGCTGGGACAGCTACTATGGCTACACCTTC
CASSWDSYYGYTF
>TRBJ1-1|TRBV19|TRBD1|-
TGTGCCAGTAGTTCCGGGACAGGGGGCCGCCGGGCTGAAGCTTTCTTT
CASSSGTGGRRAEAFF
>TRBJ2-7|TRBV18|TRBD2|-
TGTGCCAGCTCACTAGGGACTAGAGGAACCTACGAGCAGTACTTC
CASSLGTRGTYEQYF
>TRBJ2-7|TRBV18|TRBD1|-
TGTGCCAGCTCAGCGTGGACAGGGGCCGAGGAGCAGTACTTC
CASSAWTGAEEQYF
>TRBJ1-1|TRBV19|-|-
TGTGCCAGTAGTATATCCCGTTGGGGGAACACTGAAGCTTTCTTT
CASSISRWGNTEAFF
>TRBJ2-5|TRBV5-1|-|once
TGCGCCAGCAGCGTAGGGAACCAAGAGACCCAGTACTTC
CASSVGNQETQYF
>TRBJ1-1|TRBV28|-|-
TGTGCCAGCAGTTGGCAGACTGAAGCTTTCTTT
CASSWQTEAFF
>TRBJ2-1|TRBV5-1|TRBD2|once
TGCGCCAGCGGACTAGCGGGAGGATCACTCTCCTACAATGAGCAGTTCTTC
CASGLAGGSLSYNEQFF
>TRBJ2-2|TRBV5-6|TRBD2|-
TGTGCCAGCAGCTTGGATGGGACGTTCGGGACTAGCGGGAGCCGGGAGCTGTTTTTT
CASSLDGTFGTSGSRELFF
>TRBJ1-1|TRBV23-1|-|-
TGCGCCAGCCGGCCGGAGGGGAGGACTGAAGCTTTCTTT
CASRPEGRTEAFF
>TRBJ2-7|TRBV7-9|-|once
TGTGCTAGCAGCTTAATCGGTTCTATCGAGCAGTACTTC
CASSLIGSIEQYF
>TRBJ2-7|TRBV28|-|-
TGTGCCAGCAGCCTCCTGGGTCCCCAAGGTCCCGAGCAGTACTTC
CASSLLGPQGPEQYF
>TRBJ2-2|TRBV19|TRBD1|-
TGTGCCAGTAGCACGGGACAGGGAGTCACCGGGGAGCTGTTTTTT
CASSTGQGVTGELFF
>TRBJ1-6|TRBV4-3|-|-
TGCGCCAGCAGCCAAGACTACAGCCGCCTATATAATTCACCCCTCCACTTT
CASSQDYSRLYNSPLHF
>TRBJ2-5|TRBV27|-|-
TGTGCCAGCAGTTTTTTGGGGGCGCGAGAGACCCAGTACTTC
CASSFLGARETQYF
>TRBJ2-3|TRBV6-2/TRBV6-3|TRBD2|-
TGTGCCAGCAGTTACCCCCCCGGACTAGCGGGGGCTGGGAGCACAGATACGCAGTATTTT
CASSYPPGLAGAGSTDTQYF
>TRBJ2-3|TRBV4-3|TRBD1|-
TGCGCCAGCAGCCAAGTGGGGACAGGGAGCACAGATACGCAGTATTTT
CASSQVGTGSTDTQYF
>TRBJ1-1|TRBV19|TRBD1|-
TGTGCCAGTAGTATGGGCAGGGGGCGGGCGGACACTGAAGCTTTCTTT
CASSMGRGRADTEAFF
>TRBJ2-1|TRBV29-1|TRBD2|-
TGCAGCGTTGAACGAGGACTAGCGGGAGTCTATGAGCAGTTCTTC
CSVERGLAGVYEQFF
>TRBJ2-3|TRBV6-5|-|-
TGTGCCAGCAGGGATCCCATTACAGATACGCAGTATTTT
CASRDPITDTQYF
>TRBJ1-2|TRBV4-1|TRBD1|-
TGCGCCAGCAGCCAAGCCGGACAGGAAGATGCTTCGGGCTACACCTTC
CASSQAGQEDASGYTF
>TRBJ2-4|TRBV6-2/TRBV6-3|-|-
TGTGCCAGCAGTTACTCCCCGACACTGAAAAACATTCAGTACTTC
CASSYSPTLKNIQYF
>TRBJ2-7|TRBV2|-|-
TGTGCCAGCAGTGTGGTCTACGAGCAGTACTTC
CASSVVYEQYF
>TRBJ2-3|TRBV9|-|-
TGTGCCAGCAAACGGGAAGATACGCAGTATTTT
CASKREDTQYF
>TRBJ1-3|TRBV28|-|-
TGTGCCAGCAGCACTGGGGGCTCCACCATATATTTT
CASSTGGSTIYF
>TRBJ1-1|TRBV13|-|-
TGTGCCAGCAGCTCCCCGGGGACGGGGTACACTGAAGCTTTCTTT
CASSSPGTGYTEAFF
>TRBJ2-2|TRBV28|-|-
TGTGCCAGCAGTTTGCGGACAGCCAACACCGGGGAGCTGTTTTTT
CASSLRTANTGELFF
>TRBJ1-1|TRBV7-8|-|-
TGTGCCAGCAGCCTATTAATAACAGGGAAAAACACTGAAGCTTTCTTT
CASSLLITGKNTEAFF
>TRBJ2-1|TRBV10-2|-|-
TGCGCCAGCAGTGAGTTAGGGTATGAGCAGTTCTTC
CASSELGYEQFF